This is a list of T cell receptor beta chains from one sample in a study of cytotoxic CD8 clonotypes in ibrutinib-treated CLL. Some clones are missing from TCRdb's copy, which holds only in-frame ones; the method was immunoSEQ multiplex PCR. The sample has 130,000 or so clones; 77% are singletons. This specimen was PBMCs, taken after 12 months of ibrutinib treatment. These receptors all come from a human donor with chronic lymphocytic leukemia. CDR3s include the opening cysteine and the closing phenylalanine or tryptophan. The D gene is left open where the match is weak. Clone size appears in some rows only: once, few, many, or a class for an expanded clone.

CDR3 DNA: TGTGCCTGGCCCTCGGGCAGAAATCAGCCCCAGCATTTT
CDR3 protein: CAWPSGRNQPQHF
clone size: .
V gene: TRBV30
D gene: .
J gene: TRBJ1-5

CDR3 DNA: TGTGCCAGCAGTCCCGGCCCAGGGGGGGCTGGAAACACCATATATTTT
CDR3 protein: CASSPGPGGAGNTIYF
clone size: .
V gene: TRBV27
D gene: TRBD1
J gene: TRBJ1-3

CDR3 DNA: TGTGCCAGCAGTTTGGGGCTGCCTTTTTGGGGTAACTACTTC
CDR3 protein: CASSLGLPFWGNYF
clone size: .
V gene: TRBV6-7
D gene: .
J gene: TRBJ2-7

CDR3 DNA: TGTGCCAGCAGCCAAGGTGGGCAGTCTTATGGCTACACCTTC
CDR3 protein: CASSQGGQSYGYTF
clone size: .
V gene: TRBV14
D gene: .
J gene: TRBJ1-2

CDR3 DNA: TGTGCCTGGACCATGGGGACCCATCAGCCCCAGCATTTT
CDR3 protein: CAWTMGTHQPQHF
clone size: .
V gene: TRBV30
D gene: .
J gene: TRBJ1-5

CDR3 DNA: TGTGCCAGCAGCTCCCGACAGGGAAGGGACCAGTACTTC
CDR3 protein: CASSSRQGRDQYF
clone size: .
V gene: TRBV7-2
D gene: TRBD1
J gene: TRBJ2-5

CDR3 DNA: TGTGCCAGCAGCCTGGGACTAGACGGTGAGCAGTTCTTC
CDR3 protein: CASSLGLDGEQFF
clone size: .
V gene: TRBV7-2
D gene: TRBD2
J gene: TRBJ2-1

CDR3 DNA: TGTGCCAGCAGCCCGGGACAGGGTAACTATGGCTACACCTTC
CDR3 protein: CASSPGQGNYGYTF
clone size: .
V gene: TRBV11-2
D gene: TRBD1
J gene: TRBJ1-2

CDR3 DNA: TGTGCCAGCAGCTCAGGCTATGGCTACACCTTC
CDR3 protein: CASSSGYGYTF
clone size: .
V gene: TRBV11-3
D gene: .
J gene: TRBJ1-2

CDR3 DNA: TGCGCCAGCAGCCAAGGAGGGTCTAGCAATCAGCCCCAGCATTTT
CDR3 protein: CASSQGGSSNQPQHF
clone size: .
V gene: TRBV4-1
D gene: .
J gene: TRBJ1-5

CDR3 DNA: TGTGCCAGCAGCTTAGGAGCTAGCGGGAACTCCTACGAGCAGTACTTC
CDR3 protein: CASSLGASGNSYEQYF
clone size: .
V gene: TRBV11-2
D gene: TRBD2
J gene: TRBJ2-7

CDR3 DNA: TGTGCCAGCAGTTTATGGGCAGGGGATAACTATGGCTACACCTTC
CDR3 protein: CASSLWAGDNYGYTF
clone size: .
V gene: TRBV27
D gene: .
J gene: TRBJ1-2

CDR3 DNA: TGCGCCAGCAGCCAAGATGGGACAGGGTGGTCCTACGAGCAGTACTTC
CDR3 protein: CASSQDGTGWSYEQYF
clone size: .
V gene: TRBV4-1
D gene: TRBD1
J gene: TRBJ2-7

CDR3 DNA: TGTGCCAGCAGAGGGACTAGCATCGGTAAGCAGTACTTC
CDR3 protein: CASRGTSIGKQYF
clone size: .
V gene: TRBV6-5
D gene: TRBD2
J gene: TRBJ2-7

CDR3 DNA: TGTGCCAGCAGTTTATCGCGCCTGGACTATGGCTACACCTTC
CDR3 protein: CASSLSRLDYGYTF
clone size: .
V gene: TRBV27
D gene: .
J gene: TRBJ1-2

CDR3 DNA: TGTGCTAGTGGTTTGGACGAGGGCAGAGGGCCCGGGGAGCTGTTTTTT
CDR3 protein: CASGLDEGRGPGELFF
clone size: .
V gene: TRBV12-5
D gene: .
J gene: TRBJ2-2

CDR3 DNA: TGCGCCAGCAGCCCCATACAGGGCTTGAGGAACACTGAAGCTTTCTTT
CDR3 protein: CASSPIQGLRNTEAFF
clone size: .
V gene: TRBV5-1
D gene: .
J gene: TRBJ1-1

CDR3 DNA: TGTGCCAGCAGGACCCATAAGTCCTACGAGCAGTACTTC
CDR3 protein: CASRTHKSYEQYF
clone size: .
V gene: TRBV6-5
D gene: .
J gene: TRBJ2-7

CDR3 DNA: TGTGCCAGCTCACGAGGGACAGAATCGAATGAAAAACTGTTTTTT
CDR3 protein: CASSRGTESNEKLFF
clone size: few
V gene: TRBV18
D gene: TRBD1
J gene: TRBJ1-4

CDR3 DNA: TGTGCCAGTAGTATTGGGTCCGGTGGCGGGAATTCACCCCTCCACTTT
CDR3 protein: CASSIGSGGGNSPLHF
clone size: few
V gene: TRBV19
D gene: .
J gene: TRBJ1-6

CDR3 DNA: TGTGCCAGCAGTTACATGATGAACACTGAAGCTTTCTTT
CDR3 protein: CASSYMMNTEAFF
clone size: .
V gene: TRBV6-5
D gene: .
J gene: TRBJ1-1

CDR3 DNA: TGCAGTGCTCAGGCGCCGGGACTAGCTCACTTC
CDR3 protein: CSAQAPGLAHF
clone size: .
V gene: TRBV20-1
D gene: TRBD2
J gene: TRBJ2-7

CDR3 DNA: TGTGCCAGCAGTTTTCTAGGGTCCGGAGATACGCAGTATTTT
CDR3 protein: CASSFLGSGDTQYF
clone size: .
V gene: TRBV27
D gene: .
J gene: TRBJ2-3

CDR3 DNA: TGTGCCAGCAGTTCCCATGGACGTTGGAGTGGCTACACCTTC
CDR3 protein: CASSSHGRWSGYTF
clone size: .
V gene: TRBV28
D gene: .
J gene: TRBJ1-2

CDR3 DNA: TGTGCCAGCCGTGGGACAGGGTATAATTCACCCCTCCACTTT
CDR3 protein: CASRGTGYNSPLHF
clone size: .
V gene: TRBV2
D gene: TRBD1
J gene: TRBJ1-6

CDR3 DNA: TGTGCCAGCTCACCCTGGTCGGGGACTGGCGCTTTCTTT
CDR3 protein: CASSPWSGTGAFF
clone size: .
V gene: TRBV18
D gene: .
J gene: TRBJ1-1